The next 25 T cell receptor beta chains were all read from a single sample in a study of identifying expanded T cells in peripheral blood. Generated by immunoSEQ multiplex PCR, the TCRdb table keeps only in-frame clones and is missing some. The table lists roughly 100,000 clones, approximately 88% of them singletons. Input material: blood. These receptors were taken from a person aged 18 to 75 in good health.

CDR3 nucleotides: TGCGCCAGCAGCCAAATCATTTCAGATACGCAGTATTTT. Translation gives CASSQIISDTQYF. V usage is TRBV5-1 and J usage is TRBJ2-3, with D unresolved. There are 13 residues in the CDR3. Germline V gene sequence: CDR1 SGHRS, CDR2 YFSETQ. Trimming removed 4 bases at V and 4 bases at J, with 10 bases between.

This clone was counted between two and nine times. CDR3 loop: CASSQADTANTGELFF. The CDR3 bases are TGCGCCAGCAGCCAAGCGGACACCGCGAACACCGGGGAGCTGTTTTTT. The chain couples TRBV4-1 to TRBJ2-2; TRBD1 might be the D (5 bases). V lost 1 base and J lost 0, with 9 bases in between. The CDR3 sequence is 16 residues long. Germline values: CDR1 MGHRA, CDR2 YSYEKL.

The V gene is TRBV29-1, the J gene TRBJ2-7; a weak D match, TRBD1 (7 bases). The germline V gene encodes CDR1 SQVTM and CDR2 ANQGSEA. There are 16 residues in the CDR3. Trimming pared 1 base from V and 7 bases from J, leaving 23 bases between. CDR3 coding DNA: TGCAGCGTTGAAGGGGACAGCGCGGGGACCGGGGGTGAGCAGTACTTC. Its translation is CSVEGDSAGTGGEQYF.

The chain recombines TRBV11-2 with TRBJ1-2; no firm D call. The length of the CDR3 is 13 residues. Germline V gene data show CDR1 as SGHAT and CDR2 as FQNNGV. Trimming shortened V by 1 base and J by 8 bases, and 11 bases separated the two germline ends. The CDR3 sequence is CASSLARELGYTF. The CDR3 coding sequence is TGTGCCAGCAGCTTAGCTCGGGAGTTAGGCTACACCTTC.

The chain couples TRBV19 to TRBJ2-3; D gene ambiguous. CDR1 is LNHDA, CDR2 SQIVND, per germline (reference sequence). V was pared by 5 bases and J by 6 bases, with 12 bases between. The CDR3 sequence is 13 residues long. The CDR3 region is CASSFRYADTQYF. Here the CDR3 DNA reads TGTGCCAGTAGTTTCCGATATGCTGATACGCAGTATTTT.

The genes are TRBV6-6 and TRBJ1-5; D ambiguous. V lost 0 bases, J lost 7 bases, and 7 bases lay in between. Germline loops: CDR1 MNHNY, CDR2 SVGAGI (reference sequence). The CDR3 contains 13 residues. Here the CDR3 reads CASSYSSLQPQHF. DNA of the CDR3: TGTGCCAGCAGTTACTCGAGTCTCCAGCCCCAGCATTTT.

The V gene is TRBV19, the J gene TRBJ1-2, with 8 bases that match TRBD1. The CDR3 extends over 12 amino acids. CDR1 and CDR2 from the germline V gene are LNHDA and SQIVND (reference sequence). The V and J ends lost 6 bases and 6 bases, in that order; junction bases with no gene match: 3. The CDR3 DNA reads TGTGCCAGTAGCGACAGGGGTAATGGCTACACCTTC. Its protein is CASSDRGNGYTF.

V and J are TRBV28 and TRBJ2-7; no reliable D call. The CDR3 runs 15 residues. Trimming left V 6 bases short and J 0 bases short, with 15 bases between. Germline V gives CDR1 MDHEN, CDR2 SYDVKM. This CDR3 reads CASRRDALSSYEQYF. The CDR3 DNA reads as TGTGCCAGCAGGAGAGATGCTCTTAGCTCCTACGAGCAGTACTTC.

The chain links TRBV19 to TRBJ1-1; D is ambiguous. CDR1 and CDR2 from the germline V gene are LNHDA and SQIVND (reference sequence). Trimming removed 4 bases from V and 4 bases from J, with 16 bases in between. This CDR3 has 15 amino acids. As DNA, the CDR3 is TGTGCCAGTAGTAAGGTTGAGGGCGTAAGCACTGAAGCTTTCTTT. As protein: CASSKVEGVSTEAFF.

The J gene is TRBJ2-7, the V gene TRBV9, with TRBD2 as a possible D gene (5 bases). V was clipped by 1 base and J by 5 bases, with 13 bases between them. Germline assignment: CDR1 SGDLS and CDR2 YYNGEE. CDR3 length equals 14 residues. The CDR3 sequence: CASSVLPTGNEQYF. The CDR3 DNA is TGTGCCAGCAGCGTACTCCCCACCGGGAACGAGCAGTACTTC.

The genes are TRBV29-1 and TRBJ2-5, with 7 bases lining up with TRBD1. Unmatched junction bases numbered 5, after V lost 5 bases and J lost 5 bases. Germline CDR1 is SQVTM and CDR2 is ANQGSEA. The CDR3 totals 12 residues. DNA of the CDR3: TGCAGCGTTTCGACAGGGTGGGAGACCCAGTACTTC. Translation gives CSVSTGWETQYF.

The chain uses TRBV5-1 and TRBJ2-1; 9 nucleotides match TRBD1. The CDR3 runs to 16 residues. J was trimmed by 15 bases and V by 2 bases; bases with no gene match: 18. Germline CDR1 and CDR2: SGHRS and YFSETQ. CDR3 sequence (DNA): TGCGCCAGCAGCTTTTGGGCCACAGGGGGCGCTGGTGGTGCGTTCTTC. This codes for CASSFWATGGAGGAFF.

V gene TRBV7-9 combines with J gene TRBJ1-5; D not certain. V gave up 1 base and J gave up 7 bases, with 20 bases separating them. The CDR3 has 17 residues. CDR1 and CDR2 from the germline V gene are SEHNR and FQNEAQ (reference sequence). The CDR3 coding sequence is TGTGCCAGCAGCTTAGGGTTAGGAGCAGGCCCCAGGCAGCCCCAGCATTTT. Translated: CASSLGLGAGPRQPQHF.

V is TRBV19 and J is TRBJ2-3; 8 nucleotides match TRBD1. Germline V gene data show CDR1 as LNHDA and CDR2 as SQIVND (reference sequence). The J segment lost 0 bases and the V segment lost 5 bases, leaving 10 bases of the junction unmatched. CDR3 length equals 17 residues. The CDR3 DNA reads as TGTGCCAGTAGTGCGGCCATGGGACAGGCTAGCACAGATACGCAGTATTTT. It is translated as CASSAAMGQASTDTQYF.

The V and J genes are TRBV30 and TRBJ1-5; a weak D match, TRBD1 (5 bases). Germline lookup yields CDR1 GTSNPN and CDR2 SVGIG (reference sequence). This CDR3 comprises 15 residues. Between the trimmed V and J ends, which lost 0 bases and 5 bases, there was a span of 14 bases. The CDR3 spells CAWSVTGTRDQPQHF. In nucleotides, the CDR3 is TGTGCCTGGAGTGTAACCGGGACGAGGGATCAGCCCCAGCATTTT. Supplemented by reference TRBV30 and TRBJ1-5, the full variable domain reads SQTIHQWPATLVQPVGSPLSLECTVEGTSNPNLYWYRQAAGRGLQLLFYSVGIGQISSEVPQNLSASRPQDRQFILSSKKLLLSDSGFYLCAWSVTGTRDQPQHFGDGTRLSIL.

V is TRBV18 and J is TRBJ2-7, with 8 bases matching TRBD2. Germline V lookup: CDR1 KGHSH, CDR2 LQKENI. The V and J ends lost 3 bases and 0 bases, in that order; junction bases with no gene match: 4. The CDR3 consists of 15 residues. Here the CDR3 reads CASSPDSGISYEQYF. As DNA, the CDR3 is TGTGCCAGCTCACCTGATAGCGGGATCTCCTACGAGCAGTACTTC.

The chain combines TRBV6-6 with TRBJ1-2, with 7 bases fitting TRBD1. CDR3 size: 14 residues. The germline CDR1 and CDR2 sequences are MNHNY and SVGAGI (reference sequence). After removal of 5 bases from V and 3 bases from J, the junction contained 6 bases not matched to a gene. CDR3 sequence (DNA): TGTGCCAGCAGTCCCGGGACAGCAGACTATGGCTACACCTTC. Residues: CASSPGTADYGYTF.

The chain uses TRBV5-1 and TRBJ2-7, with D unresolved. CDR1 and CDR2 from the germline V gene are SGHRS and YFSETQ. V lost 3 bases and J 0 bases, leaving 16 bases between the germline ends. The CDR3 sequence is 16 residues long. CDR3 in amino acids: CASSWDASQSSYEQYF. The CDR3, as DNA: TGCGCCAGCAGCTGGGATGCTAGTCAGAGCTCCTACGAGCAGTACTTC.

This clone appeared once. V gene TRBV2 combines with J gene TRBJ2-7; 9 nucleotides agree with TRBD1. The CDR3 sequence is 14 residues long. The ends lost 10 bases at V and 1 base at J; junction bases unmatched: 8. Germline CDR1 and CDR2: SNHLY and FYNNEI. CDR3 bases: TGTGCCAACCCCCGGGACAGGGATTCCTACGAGCAGTACTTC. Its protein is CANPRDRDSYEQYF.

The J gene is TRBJ1-3, the V gene TRBV5-1; 7 nucleotides align to TRBD1. Germline loops: CDR1 SGHRS, CDR2 YFSETQ. With V trimmed by 0 bases and J by 4 bases, 1 base remained unmatched. The CDR3 covers 14 residues. The CDR3 protein is CASSLAGGGNTIYF. Here the CDR3 DNA reads TGCGCCAGCAGCTTGGCAGGGGGAGGAAACACCATATATTTT.

V and J are TRBV7-8 and TRBJ2-7; a possible D gene is TRBD1 (5 bases). Germline V lookup: CDR1 SGHVS, CDR2 FQNEAQ. This CDR3 contains 17 residues. Deletions cut 5 bases from V and 0 bases from J, with 20 bases between. Here the CDR3 reads CASSTTPLGELSYEQYF. CDR3 sequence (DNA): TGTGCCAGCAGCACCACCCCCTTAGGGGAACTCTCCTACGAGCAGTACTTC. Together with reference TRBV7-8 and TRBJ2-7, the CDR3 gives the full variable domain: GAGVSQSPRYKVAKRGQDVALRCDPISGHVSLFWYQQALGQGPEFLTYFQNEAQLDKSGLPSDRFFAERPEGSVSTLKIQRTQQEDSAVYLCASSTTPLGELSYEQYFGPGTRLTVT.

There are a few counts of this clone. The rearrangement joins TRBV28 to TRBJ1-1; no clear D gene. This CDR3 region has 11 residues. Trimming took 7 bases from V and 7 from J, leaving 10 bases between them. The germline gives CDR1 MDHEN, CDR2 SYDVKM. CDR3 residues: CASIYPGEAFF. The CDR3 DNA reads as TGTGCCAGCATCTACCCAGGTGAAGCTTTCTTT.

The chain employs TRBV19 and TRBJ2-1, with D hard to call. The germline V and J ends were trimmed by 2 bases and 8 bases, with 13 bases remaining between them. Germline loops: CDR1 LNHDA, CDR2 SQIVND (reference sequence). The CDR3 is made up of 14 amino acids. CDR3 sequence reads: CASSINLLVDEQFF. DNA of the CDR3: TGTGCCAGTAGTATAAATCTACTGGTCGATGAGCAGTTCTTC. The entire variable domain, with the rest obtained from reference TRBV19 and TRBJ2-1, is as follows: DGGITQSPKYLFRKEGQNVTLSCEQNLNHDAMYWYRQDPGQGLRLIYYSQIVNDFQKGDIAEGYSVSREKKESFPLTVTSAQKNPTAFYLCASSINLLVDEQFFGPGTRLTVL.

This clone appeared a single time. The chain employs TRBV5-1 and TRBJ2-1, with D possibly TRBD2 on 6 matching bases. The CDR3 runs to 16 residues. Germline V gives CDR1 SGHRS, CDR2 YFSETQ. V was shortened by 2 bases and J by 3 bases, with 15 bases between the two germline ends. The CDR3 protein is CASSFGSPRHYNEQFF. The CDR3 DNA follows: TGCGCCAGCAGCTTCGGGAGCCCGAGACACTACAATGAGCAGTTCTTC.

The chain is built from TRBV7-6 and TRBJ2-5, with 12 bases identical to TRBD2. The CDR3 extends over 16 amino acids. The V and J ends lost 5 bases and 2 bases, in that order; junction bases with no gene match: 6. The germline gives CDR1 SGHVS, CDR2 FNYEAQ. CDR3 nucleotides: TGTGCCAGCAGCCCCGGACTAGCGGGACCGCAAGAGACCCAGTACTTC. Amino acids: CASSPGLAGPQETQYF.